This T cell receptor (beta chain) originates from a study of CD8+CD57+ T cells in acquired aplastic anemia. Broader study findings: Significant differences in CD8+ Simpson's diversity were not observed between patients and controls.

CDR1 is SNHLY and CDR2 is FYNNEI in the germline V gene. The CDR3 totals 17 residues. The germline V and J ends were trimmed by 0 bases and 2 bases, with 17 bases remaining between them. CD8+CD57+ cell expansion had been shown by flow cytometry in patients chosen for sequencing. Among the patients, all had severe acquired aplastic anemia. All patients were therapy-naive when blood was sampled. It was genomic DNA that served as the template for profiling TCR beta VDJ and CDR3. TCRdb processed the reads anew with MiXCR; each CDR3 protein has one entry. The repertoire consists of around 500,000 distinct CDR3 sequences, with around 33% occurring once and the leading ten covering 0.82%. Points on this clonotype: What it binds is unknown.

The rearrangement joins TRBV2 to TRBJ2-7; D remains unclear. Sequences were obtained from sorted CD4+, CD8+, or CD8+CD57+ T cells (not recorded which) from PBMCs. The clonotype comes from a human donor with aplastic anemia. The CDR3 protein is CASSEALRAMKTYEQYF. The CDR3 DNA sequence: TGTGCCAGCAGTGAAGCACTCCGGGCCATGAAAACCTACGAGCAGTACTTC.